What follows are 14 T cell receptor beta chains derived from one specimen sequenced in a study of CD8+ T cells in alopecia areata. It was cDNA, reverse transcribed from extracted RNA, that served as the sequencing template. Data came from immunoSEQ multiplex PCR; TCRdb stores just in-frame clones and leaves some out. The sample yields about 200,000 clones, more than 55% seen once. Treatment reported: oral pan-JAK inhibitor, 5-10 mg twice daily. Source: CD4+ T cells sorted from blood, taken at week 4, from a patient treated with tofacitinib. All receptors derive from a human donor with alopecia areata.

Only a few counts were recorded for this clone. The CDR3 bases are TGTGCCACCAGCGGCGACGGTTACAATCAGCCCCAGCATTTT. Its translation is CATSGDGYNQPQHF. This rearrangement joins TRBV15 to TRBJ1-5; D is unclear. The CDR3 totals 14 residues. V lost 5 bases and J 3 bases, leaving 11 bases between the germline ends. Germline CDR1 and CDR2: LNHNV and YYDKDF (reference sequence). Supplemented by reference TRBV15 and TRBJ1-5, the full variable domain reads DAMVIQNPRYQVTQFGKPVTLSCSQTLNHNVMYWYQQKSSQAPKLLFHYYDKDFNNEADTPDNFQSRRPNTSFCFLDIRSPGLGDTAMYLCATSGDGYNQPQHFGDGTRLSIL.

V and J are TRBV7-3 and TRBJ2-5; 7 bases fit TRBD2. Germline loops: CDR1 SGHTA, CDR2 FQGTGA. After removal of 2 bases from V and 1 base from J, the junction contained 4 bases not matched to a gene. CDR3 length: 15 residues. CDR3 sequence: CASSLAGETQETQYF. DNA for the CDR3: TGTGCCAGCAGCTTAGCGGGGGAGACCCAAGAGACCCAGTACTTC.

This clone has more than one count but fewer than ten. The gene calls are TRBV9 and TRBJ2-5, with TRBD2 as a possible D gene (6 bases). V shed 4 bases and J shed 4 bases, with 17 bases lying between them. Germline V gene sequence: CDR1 SGDLS, CDR2 YYNGEE. CDR3 length: 15 residues. The CDR3 loop reads CASSPGSSGVETQYF. The CDR3 nucleotides are TGTGCCAGCAGCCCCGGGAGTAGCGGAGTAGAGACCCAGTACTTC. Filled out from reference TRBV9 and TRBJ2-5, the complete variable domain reads DSGVTQTPKHLITATGQRVTLRCSPRSGDLSVYWYQQSLDQGLQFLIQYYNGEERAKGNILERFSAQQFPDLHSELNLSSLELGDSALYFCASSPGSSGVETQYFGPGTRLLVL.

CDR3 in DNA: TGTGCCAGCAGCGTAGCCGAAAGCGGGGGGACTCTACAATACGAGCAGTACTTC. It translates to CASSVAESGGTLQYEQYF. This rearrangement joins TRBV9 to TRBJ2-7, with TRBD2 matching over 9 bases. The germline V gene has CDR1 SGDLS and CDR2 YYNGEE. The CDR3 has 18 amino acids. J gave up 4 bases and V 0 bases, and 14 bases lay outside the gene matches.

This clone was counted only a few times. The chain has TRBV7-9 and TRBJ1-4; D possibly corresponds to TRBD1 (6 bases). Germline values: CDR1 SEHNR, CDR2 FQNEAQ (reference sequence). This CDR3 has 15 amino acids. V was trimmed by 0 bases and J by 11 bases, leaving 16 bases between them. The DNA of the CDR3 is TGTGCCAGCAGCTTAGCAGGGACATCAAAGGGGAAACTGTTTTTT. Translated: CASSLAGTSKGKLFF.

The chain is built from TRBV2 and TRBJ2-5; possibly TRBD1 for D (6 bases). The length of the CDR3 is 14 residues. CDR1 SNHLY and CDR2 FYNNEI come from the germline V gene. The ends were cut back, 7 bases at V and 5 bases at J, with 17 bases in the middle. The CDR3 is CASTSDRLGETQYF. CDR3 sequence (DNA): TGTGCCAGCACCTCAGACAGGCTGGGGGAGACCCAGTACTTC.

In its sample, this clone was seen a few times. The rearrangement links TRBV7-2 to TRBJ2-1; 7 bases match TRBD2. Germline CDR1 SGHTA, CDR2 FQGNSA. CDR3 length equals 13 residues. The junction had 8 bases not matched to a gene; V was cut back by 5 bases and J by 10 bases. Here the CDR3 reads CASSPSGASEQFF. The CDR3, as DNA: TGTGCCAGCAGCCCAAGCGGGGCCAGCGAGCAGTTCTTC.

The rearrangement joins TRBV27 to TRBJ2-3; D is undetermined. CDR1 is MNHEY, CDR2 SMNVEV, per germline (reference sequence). The CDR3 has 13 residues. Trimming stripped 3 bases from V and 4 bases from J, with 8 bases between. The CDR3 nucleotides are TGTGCCAGCAGTTTCCATCAGGCAGATACGCAGTATTTT. Translating it yields CASSFHQADTQYF.

The chain links TRBV30 to TRBJ1-6; a possible D gene is TRBD1 (5 bases). This CDR3 is built from 15 residues. Germline values: CDR1 GTSNPN, CDR2 SVGIG (reference sequence). Trimming left V 4 bases short and J 7 bases short, with 17 bases between. CDR3 coding DNA: TGTGCCTGGACAGTGGGGCAACTAAGAAATTCACCCCTCCACTTT. Its translation: CAWTVGQLRNSPLHF.

The chain employs TRBV29-1 and TRBJ2-2; tentative D call: TRBD1 (6 bases). The CDR3 is made up of 14 amino acids. V shed 7 bases and J shed 4 bases, with 16 bases lying between them. Germline-derived CDR1 and CDR2 are SQVTM and ANQGSEA. CDR3 coding DNA: TGCAGCGCTAGACAAGGACAGATCACCGGGGAGCTGTTTTTT. It codes for CSARQGQITGELFF.

The chain recombines TRBV11-2 with TRBJ2-3; 9 nucleotides match TRBD2. CDR1 and CDR2 from the germline V gene are SGHAT and FQNNGV. Trimming removed 3 bases from V and 3 bases from J; junction bases left unmatched: 4. This CDR3 is built from 15 residues. DNA for the CDR3: TGTGCCAGCAGCTTGGTACTAGCGGGTACAGATACGCAGTATTTT. Translated: CASSLVLAGTDTQYF.

The rearrangement joins TRBV7-2 to TRBJ1-1; D gene unclear. Per germline, CDR1 SGHTA and CDR2 FQGNSA. The CDR3 consists of 15 residues. V lost 3 bases, J lost 5 bases, and 16 bases lay in between. Here the CDR3 reads CASSLAWGGWTEAFF. CDR3 DNA: TGTGCCAGCAGCTTGGCGTGGGGTGGTTGGACTGAAGCTTTCTTT. The whole variable domain, filled in from reference TRBV7-2 and TRBJ1-1, reads GAGVSQSPSNKVTEKGKDVELRCDPISGHTALYWYRQSLGQGLEFLIYFQGNSAPDKSGLPSDRFSAERTGGSVSTLTIQRTQQEDSAVYLCASSLAWGGWTEAFFGQGTRLTVV.

This clone was detected only once. The chain carries TRBV30 and TRBJ2-7; a weak D match, TRBD1 (5 bases). Trimming shortened V by 0 bases and J by 0 bases, and 6 bases separated the two germline ends. The CDR3 has 13 amino acids. The germline V gene has CDR1 GTSNPN and CDR2 SVGIG (reference sequence). The CDR3 nucleotides are TGTGCCTGGAGTGTCGACAGCTCCTACGAGCAGTACTTC. Translating gives CAWSVDSSYEQYF.

The gene calls are TRBV30 and TRBJ2-7; D not certain. The CDR3 extends over 13 amino acids. In germline, CDR1 is GTSNPN, CDR2 SVGIG (reference sequence). Trimming left V 1 base short and J 3 bases short, with 10 bases between. The CDR3 is CAWSEGSFYEQYF. For the CDR3, the DNA is TGTGCCTGGAGTGAGGGTAGCTTCTACGAGCAGTACTTC.